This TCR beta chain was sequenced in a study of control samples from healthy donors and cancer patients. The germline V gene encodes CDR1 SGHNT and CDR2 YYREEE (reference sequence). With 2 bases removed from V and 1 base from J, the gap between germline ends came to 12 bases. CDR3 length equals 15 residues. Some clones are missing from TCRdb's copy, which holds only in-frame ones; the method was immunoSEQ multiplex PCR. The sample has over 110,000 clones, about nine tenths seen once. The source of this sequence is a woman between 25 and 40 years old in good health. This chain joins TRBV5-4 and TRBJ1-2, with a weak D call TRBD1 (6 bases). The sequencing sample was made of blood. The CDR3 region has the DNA TGTGCCAGCAGCTTCGGACAGAACCATAACTATGGCTACACCTTC. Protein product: CASSFGQNHNYGYTF.